A selection of T cell receptor beta chains follows, all from one sample in a study of blood T cells in healthy people across ages. TCRdb passed the 5' RACE reads through MiXCR, listing each CDR3 protein once. The table records around 900,000 distinct CDR3 sequences, 45% to 60% of them present only once. What was sequenced was blood. The receptors come from a woman between 55 and 75 years old in good health. The CDR3 runs from the conserved cysteine through the conserved F or W. D genes are given only for firm matches. Clone sizes are given selectively: once, few, many, or a class where the clone is expanded.

CDR3 length	V gene	clone size	J gene	D gene	CDR3 protein	CDR3 DNA
14	TRBV20-1	.	TRBJ1-4	TRBD1	CSASPTGDNEKLFF	TGCAGTGCTAGCCCGACAGGGGATAATGAAAAACTGTTTTTT
12	TRBV29-1	.	TRBJ2-7	.	CSVMTPLNEQYF	TGCAGCGTGATGACCCCCTTGAACGAGCAGTACTTC
16	TRBV6-1	few	TRBJ2-1	.	CASSEEGRTSYNEQFF	TGTGCCAGCAGTGAAGAGGGTCGAACTTCCTACAATGAGCAGTTCTTC
15	TRBV12-3/TRBV12-4	few	TRBJ1-4	.	CASSLKWTPNEKLFF	TGTGCCAGCAGTTTGAAATGGACCCCTAATGAAAAACTGTTTTTT
12	TRBV6-4	.	TRBJ1-2	.	CASSEAGTRYTF	TGTGCCAGCAGTGAGGCCGGGACGCGCTACACCTTC
16	TRBV28	few	TRBJ2-3	.	CASRRLIVQGPDTQYF	TGTGCCAGCAGACGCTTGATCGTTCAGGGGCCGGATACGCAGTATTTT
14	TRBV20-1	.	TRBJ2-5	TRBD1	CSARVSGGMETQYF	TGCAGTGCTAGAGTCTCAGGGGGCATGGAGACCCAGTACTTC
12	TRBV29-1	.	TRBJ1-2	.	CNVGDRGYGYTF	TGCAACGTTGGGGATAGGGGCTATGGCTACACCTTC
14	TRBV2	few	TRBJ2-5	TRBD2	CASTGTSGPETQYF	TGTGCCAGTACCGGGACTAGCGGCCCAGAGACCCAGTACTTC
14	TRBV28	.	TRBJ2-5	.	CASTLQGYQETQYF	TGTGCCAGCACCCTTCAGGGGTACCAAGAGACCCAGTACTTC
17	TRBV11-2	many	TRBJ2-5	.	CASSLIEGLETGKTQYF	TGTGCCAGCAGCTTAATAGAAGGACTGGAAACGGGAAAGACCCAGTACTTC
13	TRBV19	once	TRBJ2-7	.	CASSIEGHYEQYF	TGTGCCAGTAGTATCGAGGGGCACTACGAGCAGTACTTC
15	TRBV6-5	few	TRBJ2-5	TRBD2	CASSLSGGLQETQYF	TGTGCCAGCAGTTTGTCGGGAGGCCTCCAAGAGACCCAGTACTTC
14	TRBV12-3/TRBV12-4	many	TRBJ1-1	TRBD1	CASSLDRGNTEAFF	TGTGCCAGCAGTTTGGACAGGGGGAACACTGAAGCTTTCTTT
17	TRBV15	few	TRBJ2-3	.	CATSRDWTGSDSDTQYF	TGTGCCACCAGCAGAGATTGGACTGGAAGCGATTCAGATACGCAGTATTTT
11	TRBV7-9	.	TRBJ2-5	.	CANSPSGEQYF	TGTGCCAACAGCCCTTCTGGAGAGCAGTACTTC
14	TRBV14	.	TRBJ2-1	.	CASSGPGGGNEQFF	TGTGCCAGCAGCGGACCGGGGGGCGGCAATGAGCAGTTCTTC
14	TRBV10-3	few	TRBJ2-1	TRBD1	CAIPGKPGGCEQFF	TGTGCCATCCCCGGTAAGCCAGGGGGCTGTGAGCAGTTCTTC
18	TRBV6-5	few	TRBJ2-5	TRBD2	CASSWKGLAGAGRKTQYF	TGTGCCAGCAGTTGGAAGGGACTAGCGGGAGCGGGACGGAAGACCCAGTACTTC
15	TRBV18	.	TRBJ2-3	.	CASSNPGFLTDTQYF	TGTGCCAGCTCAAACCCTGGGTTTTTAACAGATACGCAGTATTTT
17	TRBV5-6	.	TRBJ2-7	TRBD2	CASSPKLGREGENEQYF	TGTGCCAGCAGCCCAAAACTGGGGCGGGAGGGTGAGAACGAGCAGTACTTC
15	TRBV5-1	.	TRBJ2-5	.	CASSSRTDSQETQYF	TGCGCCAGCAGCTCCCGGACAGATTCTCAAGAGACCCAGTACTTC
15	TRBV3-1	few	TRBJ2-7	.	CASSQTPEDYYEQYF	TGTGCCAGCAGCCAGACCCCCGAGGACTACTACGAGCAGTACTTC
13	TRBV7-9	.	TRBJ2-5	.	CASGASDQETQYF	TGTGCCTCCGGGGCTAGCGACCAAGAGACCCAGTACTTC
14	TRBV2	few	TRBJ2-2	.	CASSVRTATGELFF	TGTGCCAGCAGTGTCAGGACAGCCACCGGGGAGCTGTTTTTT
14	TRBV7-9	few	TRBJ2-5	TRBD2	CASSVTSGRETQYF	TGTGCCAGCAGCGTGACGAGCGGGAGGGAGACCCAGTACTTC
12	TRBV20-1	.	TRBJ2-7	.	CSAGSSYNEQYF	TGCAGTGCTGGAAGCTCCTACAATGAGCAGTACTTC
16	TRBV12-3/TRBV12-4	few	TRBJ2-3	TRBD1	CASSHSNRGWTHTQYF	TGTGCCAGCAGCCACTCCAACAGGGGGTGGACGCATACGCAGTATTTT
14	TRBV29-1	.	TRBJ1-3	.	CSVEPRGSWHTIYF	TGCAGCGTTGAACCCCGGGGGTCTTGGCACACCATATATTTT
14	TRBV11-2	.	TRBJ1-1	.	CASSVARESTEAFF	TGTGCCAGCAGCGTGGCCCGGGAGAGCACTGAAGCTTTCTTT
14	TRBV7-3	.	TRBJ2-2	.	CASSLMGNTGELFF	TGTGCCAGCAGCTTAATGGGGAACACCGGGGAGCTGTTTTTT
17	TRBV28	.	TRBJ2-4	TRBD2	CASSPGLADPAKNIQYF	TGTGCCAGCAGTCCGGGACTAGCGGACCCAGCCAAAAACATTCAGTACTTC
17	TRBV5-1	few	TRBJ2-1	TRBD2	CASSQKGLAGLYNEQFF	TGCGCCAGCAGCCAGAAGGGACTAGCGGGCCTATACAATGAGCAGTTCTTC
14	TRBV14	few	TRBJ2-3	.	CASSQVASTDTQYF	TGTGCCAGCAGCCAAGTGGCCAGCACAGATACGCAGTATTTT
15	TRBV10-3	few	TRBJ2-7	TRBD2	CAISVGGSPDYEQYF	TGTGCCATCAGTGTTGGCGGGAGCCCTGACTACGAGCAGTACTTC
14	TRBV20-1	few	TRBJ2-1	.	CSASSGRGLNEQFF	TGCAGTGCTAGTTCGGGGAGGGGGTTAAATGAGCAGTTCTTC
13	TRBV12-3/TRBV12-4	.	TRBJ2-1	.	CASRSTSNKEQFF	TGTGCCAGCAGGTCTACTTCGAACAAGGAGCAGTTCTTC